These 6 T cell receptor beta chains originate from one sample sequenced in a study of tumor-infiltrating lymphocytes in oesophageal squamous cell carcinoma. TCRdb reprocessed the PCR reads with MiXCR, giving one entry per CDR3 protein. Of 15,000 to 20,000 distinct CDR3 sequences in the sample, about 39% were seen once. Material for sequencing was normal esophageal tissue next to the tumor. The receptors here all came from a female donor with esophageal squamous cell carcinoma.

V gene TRBV7-3 combines with J gene TRBJ2-4, with 10 bases lining up with TRBD1. The tail of the sequence fits TRBJ1-2 better, so the J call may be wrong. Germline V gene lookup returns CDR1 SGHTA and CDR2 FQGTGA. CDR3 length equals 16 residues. This CDR3 reads CASSLGGTGVDYGYTF. The CDR3 nucleotides are TGTGCCAGCAGCTTAGGGGGGACAGGGGTTGACTATGGCTACACCTTC.

In this sample, this clonotype turned up many times. The chain recombines TRBV12-3 or TRBV12-4 with TRBJ1-2, with 9 bases fitting TRBD1. The V gene end was trimmed by 3 bases and the J gene end by 8 bases; junction bases not matched to a gene: 10. The CDR3 runs 15 residues. The CDR3 is CASSFSTGGAGGYTF. For the CDR3, the DNA is TGTGCCAGCAGTTTCTCCACAGGGGGCGCAGGGGGCTACACCTTC.

This clonotype was observed at least ten times. This may arise from a read error, as a much more abundant clone is one base away. V usage is TRBV6-1 and J usage is TRBJ2-7, with 8 bases lining up with TRBD1. The length of the CDR3 is 19 residues. Trimming at V came to 1 base and at J to 7 bases, leaving 21 bases not matched to a gene. The germline gives CDR1 MNHNS, CDR2 SASEGT. In DNA form, the CDR3 reads TGTGCCAGCAGTGAAGGGGGATTTTGGGACAGGACTCTTCACAATGAGCAGTACTTC. Amino acid sequence: CASSEGGFWDRTLHNEQYF.

This chain uses TRBV11-2 with TRBJ2-6, with 9 bases that match TRBD2. The J call is in doubt because the DNA end fits TRBJ2-5 better. The germline V gene has CDR1 SGHAT and CDR2 FQNNGV. This CDR3 has 16 amino acids. CDR3 coding DNA: TGTGCCAGCAGCTTAAGCCTAGCGGGGTTGGGAGAGACCCAGTACTTC. Translated, it gives CASSLSLAGLGETQYF.

The rearrangement links TRBV14 to TRBJ2-1, with 12 bases aligning to TRBD2. Per the germline V gene, CDR1 is SGHDN and CDR2 is FVKESK. Losses at the gene ends were 0 bases for V and 9 bases for J; bases not matched to a gene: 6. This CDR3 has 16 residues. In nucleotides, the CDR3 is TGTGCCAGCAGCCAAGAAGGACTAGCGGGAAGGATTGAGCAGTTCTTC. Its protein product is CASSQEGLAGRIEQFF.

This clonotype was counted many times. The chain is built from TRBV12-3 or TRBV12-4 and TRBJ1-2; TRBD1 matches at 9 bases. V dropped 6 bases and J dropped 5; count of bases not matched to a gene: 7. This CDR3 contains 14 residues. For the CDR3, the DNA is TGTGCCAGCAGCCGAGGGACAGGGTTTTATGGCTACACCTTC. It specifies CASSRGTGFYGYTF.